This entry lists 10 T cell receptor beta chains sequenced from one sample in a study of beta chain features in type 1 diabetes. Since all of the isolated RNA was reverse transcribed, expressed TCRB transcripts were what got sequenced. Using immunoSEQ multiplex PCR, the repertoire was profiled, and TCRdb retains in-frame clones only, with some absent. The sample carries 350,000 to 400,000 clones, approximately 16% recorded once. The sequenced sample consisted of naive CD4+ T cells from blood. All receptors come from a woman younger than 30 in good health.

The V gene is TRBV29-1, the J gene TRBJ2-1; 7 bases are shared with TRBD2. Trimming cost V 4 bases and J 9 bases; bases outside gene matches: 6. The CDR3 extends over 12 amino acids. CDR1 SQVTM and CDR2 ANQGSEA come from the germline V gene. The CDR3 nucleotides are TGCAGCGTTGGTTTACTAGCGCGTGAGCAGTTCTTC. Translation: CSVGLLAREQFF.

This clone was counted a few times. V usage is TRBV6-1 and J usage is TRBJ2-1, with 13 bases identical to TRBD2. V dropped 9 bases and J dropped 9; count of bases not matched to a gene: 11. The CDR3 length is 15 residues. CDR1 is MNHNS and CDR2 is SASEGT in the germline V gene. CDR3 bases: TGTGCCAGTTCTCGGACTAGCGGGAGCGTCGGTGAGCAGTTCTTC. Its translation is CASSRTSGSVGEQFF.

In this sample, this clone turned up a few times. The CDR3 DNA reads as TGTGCCAGCTCACCACCGAGTGCGGGGATGGGGACTGAAGCTTTCTTT. As protein: CASSPPSAGMGTEAFF. This sequence joins TRBV18 and TRBJ1-1; the D is unclear. Per germline, CDR1 KGHSH and CDR2 LQKENI. The CDR3 spans 16 residues. V was shortened by 0 bases and J by 5 bases, with 16 bases between the two germline ends.

The sample holds a few counts of this clone. This sequence joins TRBV19 and TRBJ1-5, with D perhaps matching TRBD1 (5 bases). The CDR3 loop spans 14 amino acids. Germline CDR1 reads LNHDA; CDR2 reads SQIVND (reference sequence). Trimming took off 5 bases at V and 7 bases at J, with 15 bases between the two ends. The CDR3 DNA follows: TGTGCCAGTAGTCAGGGCCGGAATGAACAGCCCCAGCATTTT. This codes for CASSQGRNEQPQHF.

This rearrangement joins TRBV9 to TRBJ2-2, with D maybe TRBD1 (6 bases). Trimming took off 0 bases at V and 0 bases at J, with 9 bases between the two ends. CDR1 SGDLS and CDR2 YYNGEE come from the germline V gene. The CDR3 has 16 residues. This chain's CDR3 is CASSVVGAANTGELFF. CDR3 nucleotide sequence: TGTGCCAGCAGCGTAGTGGGGGCTGCGAACACCGGGGAGCTGTTTTTT.

The chain employs TRBV29-1 and TRBJ1-1; D possibly corresponds to TRBD1 (5 bases). V was cut by 8 bases and J by 0 bases, with 13 bases left in between. Germline CDR1 is SQVTM and CDR2 is ANQGSEA. The CDR3 is 13 residues long. This CDR3 reads CSSRGRLNTEAFF. DNA for the CDR3: TGCAGCTCAAGGGGCAGACTGAACACTGAAGCTTTCTTT.

The table lists this clone with a few counts. The chain uses TRBV28 and TRBJ1-1; no clear D. Trimming pared 6 bases from V and 0 bases from J, leaving 8 bases between. CDR1 and CDR2 (germline): MDHEN, SYDVKM. The CDR3 is made up of 13 amino acids. The DNA for the CDR3 is TGTGCCAGCAGCTTTAAAATGAACACTGAAGCTTTCTTT. Translating gives CASSFKMNTEAFF.

There are a few counts of this clone. The sample carries other DNA sequences with the same CDR3. This chain joins TRBV30 and TRBJ1-5; TRBD1 agrees at 7 bases. The CDR3 length is 13 residues. The germline gives CDR1 GTSNPN, CDR2 SVGIG (reference sequence). Germline trimming cut 2 bases from V and 7 bases from J; bases unmatched to any gene: 5. The CDR3 DNA follows: TGTGCCTGGAGTTACAGGGGAGACCAGCCCCAGCATTTT. Its translation is CAWSYRGDQPQHF. The full variable domain, its missing parts supplied by reference TRBV30 and TRBJ1-5, is SQTIHQWPATLVQPVGSPLSLECTVEGTSNPNLYWYRQAAGRGLQLLFYSVGIGQISSEVPQNLSASRPQDRQFILSSKKLLLSDSGFYLCAWSYRGDQPQHFGDGTRLSIL.

This clone was counted only a few times. The rearrangement uses TRBV2 and TRBJ2-3, with 13 bases identical to TRBD2. The CDR3 contains 15 residues. Germline V CDR1 and CDR2: SNHLY, FYNNEI. With 6 bases clipped from V and 4 bases from J, the junction kept 4 bases outside the gene matches. The CDR3 spells CASRIGLAGADTQYF. The CDR3 DNA follows: TGTGCCAGCAGGATAGGACTAGCGGGAGCAGATACGCAGTATTTT.

The chain uses TRBV5-1 and TRBJ2-1; D perhaps matches TRBD2 (6 bases). V was pared by 0 bases and J by 9 bases, with 13 bases between. CDR1 and CDR2 (germline): SGHRS, YFSETQ. The CDR3 is 14 amino acids. This CDR3 reads CASSLEAGPSEQFF. As DNA, the CDR3 is TGCGCCAGCAGCTTGGAAGCGGGTCCGAGTGAGCAGTTCTTC. Complete variable domain (other parts from reference TRBV5-1 and TRBJ2-1): KAGVTQTPRYLIKTRGQQVTLSCSPISGHRSVSWYQQTPGQGLQFLFEYFSETQRNKGNFPGRFSGRQFSNSRSEMNVSTLELGDSALYLCASSLEAGPSEQFFGPGTRLTVL.